Below, 7 T cell receptor beta chains from the same sample are listed, as sequenced in a study of neurological immune-mediated disorders. Time point reported: technical triplicate 2. One entry per CDR3 protein, called by TCRdb with MiXCR from the 5' RACE reads. The sample shows tens of thousands of distinct CDR3 sequences, less than 25% of them seen only once. What was sequenced was PBMCs. These TCRs come from a man in his fifties or sixties with HTLV-1-associated myelopathy (HAM/TSP).

This clonotype was counted many times. The rearrangement links TRBV6-1 to TRBJ1-1; no reliable D call. CDR1 is MNHNS, CDR2 SASEGT, per germline. The germline V and J ends were trimmed by 8 bases and 1 base, with 11 bases remaining between them. The CDR3 loop spans 13 amino acids. This chain's CDR3 is CASSMERNTEAFF. The CDR3 DNA is TGTGCCAGCTCCATGGAGAGGAACACTGAAGCTTTCTTT.

Ten or more counts support this clonotype. The gene calls are TRBV6-5 and TRBJ2-7; TRBD1 agrees at 10 bases. The CDR3 sequence is 17 residues long. The J segment lost 2 bases and the V segment lost 3 bases, leaving 10 bases of the junction unmatched. In germline, CDR1 is MNHEY, CDR2 SVGAGI. The CDR3 loop is CASSYSNPGQGTYEQYF. CDR3 in DNA: TGTGCCAGCAGTTATTCAAACCCGGGACAGGGGACCTACGAGCAGTACTTC.

This clonotype was observed at least ten times. The chain is built from TRBV6-5 and TRBJ2-7; no firm D call. The CDR3 is 12 residues long. V lost 5 bases and J 5 bases, leaving 10 bases between the germline ends. The V gene's germline CDR1 is MNHEY and CDR2 SVGAGI. The CDR3 loop is CASSSRRDEQYF. The CDR3 DNA sequence: TGTGCCAGCAGTAGTCGTAGGGACGAGCAGTACTTC.

This clonotype was seen only once. V is TRBV7-2 and J is TRBJ2-3, with no clear D. V lost 1 base and J 3 bases, leaving 14 bases between the germline ends. CDR3 length equals 16 residues. Germline values: CDR1 SGHTA, CDR2 FQGNSA. This chain's CDR3 is CASSLEQRLVTDTQYF. DNA for the CDR3: TGTGCCAGCAGCTTAGAACAGCGTCTCGTGACAGATACGCAGTATTTT. The complete variable domain, with remaining parts taken from reference TRBV7-2 and TRBJ2-3, reads GAGVSQSPSNKVTEKGKDVELRCDPISGHTALYWYRQSLGQGLEFLIYFQGNSAPDKSGLPSDRFSAERTGGSVSTLTIQRTQQEDSAVYLCASSLEQRLVTDTQYFGPGTRLTVL.

The chain carries TRBV3-1 and TRBJ2-1; D is possibly TRBD2 (5 bases). CDR1 and CDR2 (germline): LGHDT, YNNKEL (reference sequence). The V end lost 2 bases, the J end lost 6 bases, and 14 bases lay between the germline ends. The CDR3 covers 15 residues. The CDR3 nucleotides are TGTGCCAGCAGCCAAAGTCGGGATGCGGCCAATGAGCAGTTCTTC. Protein product: CASSQSRDAANEQFF.

This clonotype has ten or more counts. The CDR3 DNA reads as TGCGCCAGCAGCTACGAGGGACAGTTCTCTGGAAACACCATATATTTT. Protein sequence: CASSYEGQFSGNTIYF. This chain uses TRBV5-1 with TRBJ1-3; 7 bases are a match to TRBD1. This CDR3 spans 16 amino acids. V gave up 3 bases and J gave up 0 bases; unmatched junction bases: 6. Per the germline V gene, CDR1 is SGHRS and CDR2 is YFSETQ.

Ten or more counts support this clonotype. This chain joins TRBV5-1 and TRBJ2-1; D is uncertain. The CDR3 has 15 amino acids. Germline CDR1 is SGHRS and CDR2 is YFSETQ. The V gene lost 1 base and the J gene lost 8 bases, with 16 bases spanning the gap. The CDR3 loop reads CASSLTSQTGHEQFF. The CDR3 DNA is TGCGCCAGCAGCTTGACGTCTCAAACCGGGCATGAGCAGTTCTTC.